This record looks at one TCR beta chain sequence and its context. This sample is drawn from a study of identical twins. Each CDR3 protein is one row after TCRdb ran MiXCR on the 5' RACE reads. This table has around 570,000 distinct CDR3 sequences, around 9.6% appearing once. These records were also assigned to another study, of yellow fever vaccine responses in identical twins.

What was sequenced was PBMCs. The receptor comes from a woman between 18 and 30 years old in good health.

CDR3 protein: CSARDVRSPGELFF. The CDR3, as DNA: TGCAGTGCTAGAGATGTCCGGAGCCCCGGGGAGCTGTTTTTT. The gene calls are TRBV20-1 and TRBJ2-2; no definite D call. The germline V gene encodes CDR1 DFQATT and CDR2 SNEGSKA (reference sequence). The CDR3 contains 14 residues. The V gene lost 0 bases and the J gene lost 6 bases, with 11 bases spanning the gap.